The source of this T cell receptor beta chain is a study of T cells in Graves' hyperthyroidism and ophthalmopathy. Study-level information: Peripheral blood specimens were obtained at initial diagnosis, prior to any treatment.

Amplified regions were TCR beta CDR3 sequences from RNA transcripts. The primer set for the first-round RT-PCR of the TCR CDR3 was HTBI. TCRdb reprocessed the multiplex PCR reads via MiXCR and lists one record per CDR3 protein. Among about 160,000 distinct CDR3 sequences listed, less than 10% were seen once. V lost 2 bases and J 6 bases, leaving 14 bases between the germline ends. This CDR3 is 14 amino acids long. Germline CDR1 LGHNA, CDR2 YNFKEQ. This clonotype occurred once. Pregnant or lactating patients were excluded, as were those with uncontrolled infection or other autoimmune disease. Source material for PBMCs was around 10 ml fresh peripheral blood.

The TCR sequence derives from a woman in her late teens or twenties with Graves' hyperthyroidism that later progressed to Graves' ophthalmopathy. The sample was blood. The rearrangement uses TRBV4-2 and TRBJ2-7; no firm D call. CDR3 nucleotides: TGTGCCAGCAGCCAAACCGCGGATTTTAGCGAGCAGTACTTC. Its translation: CASSQTADFSEQYF.